This T cell receptor (beta chain) comes out of a study of shared clonotypes between healthy human individuals. The J segment lost 0 bases and the V segment lost 6 bases, leaving 10 bases of the junction unmatched. Germline lookup yields CDR1 SNHLY and CDR2 FYNNEI. This CDR3 region has 18 residues. Libraries were prepared by immunoSEQ multiplex PCR; TCRdb keeps only in-frame clonotypes and omits some of them. The data show more than 1.2 million clones, with about 98.5% seen just once and about 0.34% held by the top ten. This chain links TRBV2 with TRBJ2-1, with 11 bases identical to TRBD1. Source material: naive CD4+ T cells sorted from blood. The subset was: CD45RA+ positively selected. The receptor was isolated from a man aged 25-40 years in good health. CDR3 DNA sequence: TGTGCCAGCAGGGTCCCGGGACAGGGGGGGACCTCCTACAATGAGCAGTTCTTC. Its protein product is CASRVPGQGGTSYNEQFF.